Listed below are T cell receptor beta chains from one sample, sequenced in a study of blood T cell repertoires in COVID-19. TCRdb's table, derived via immunoSEQ multiplex PCR, lists solely in-frame clones and lacks some. Of about 250,000 clones in the sample, around nine tenths were seen once. The sequencing input was peripheral blood. The receptors here all came from a young man with acute or convalescent COVID-19. Both conserved end residues are part of each CDR3. The D gene is left open where the match is weak. Clone size is shown for a subset of rows, as once, few, many or a class of expanded clone.

clone_size: once; j_call: TRBJ2-3; v_call: TRBV3-1/TRBV3-2; d_call: -; cdr3_nt: TGTGCCAGCAGCCAAACCAGGGATACGCAGTATTTT; cdr3_aa: CASSQTRDTQYF
clone_size: -; j_call: TRBJ1-4; v_call: TRBV5-4; d_call: -; cdr3_nt: TGTGCCAGCAGCCGAAGGGGGACATCTACAACTAATGAAAAACTGTTTTTT; cdr3_aa: CASSRRGTSTTNEKLFF
clone_size: -; j_call: TRBJ2-7; v_call: TRBV18; d_call: TRBD2; cdr3_nt: TGTGCCAGCTCACCACTGGTACGGGGAGGGAACTCCTACGAGCAGTACTTC; cdr3_aa: CASSPLVRGGNSYEQYF
clone_size: once; j_call: TRBJ2-7; v_call: TRBV28; d_call: -; cdr3_nt: TGTGCCAGCAGTTTATCTCCCAGCTCCTACGAGCAGTACTTC; cdr3_aa: CASSLSPSSYEQYF
clone_size: once; j_call: TRBJ2-3; v_call: TRBV11-3; d_call: -; cdr3_nt: TGTGCCAGCAGCTTAAAATCGACTGTCCCAGATACGCAGTATTTT; cdr3_aa: CASSLKSTVPDTQYF
clone_size: -; j_call: TRBJ2-5; v_call: TRBV6-2/TRBV6-3; d_call: -; cdr3_nt: TGTGCCAGCAGTCCGAGAGCGGTCTTAGAGACCCAGTACTTC; cdr3_aa: CASSPRAVLETQYF
clone_size: -; j_call: TRBJ2-7; v_call: TRBV5-1; d_call: TRBD1; cdr3_nt: TGCGCCAGCAGCTTGGACCCCCGAGACAGGGATGAGCAGTACTTC; cdr3_aa: CASSLDPRDRDEQYF
clone_size: once; j_call: TRBJ1-2; v_call: TRBV7-9; d_call: -; cdr3_nt: TGTGCCAGCAGCGCCGGCGGGGAGGCTAACTATGGCTACACCTTC; cdr3_aa: CASSAGGEANYGYTF
clone_size: -; j_call: TRBJ2-7; v_call: TRBV5-4; d_call: -; cdr3_nt: TGTGCCAGCAGCCCCGGAGGGTTCGAGCAGTACTTC; cdr3_aa: CASSPGGFEQYF
clone_size: -; j_call: TRBJ1-2; v_call: TRBV28; d_call: -; cdr3_nt: TGTGCCAGCAGCGCGGGACTAAACTATGGCTACACCTTC; cdr3_aa: CASSAGLNYGYTF
clone_size: -; j_call: TRBJ1-2; v_call: TRBV27; d_call: TRBD1; cdr3_nt: TGTGCCAGCAGTTCTCGACAGGGGACGGGCTATGGCTACACCTTC; cdr3_aa: CASSSRQGTGYGYTF
clone_size: -; j_call: TRBJ2-3; v_call: TRBV29-1; d_call: TRBD1; cdr3_nt: TGCAGCGTTGATCGTACAGGGGTCACAGATACGCAGTATTTT; cdr3_aa: CSVDRTGVTDTQYF
clone_size: -; j_call: TRBJ2-4; v_call: TRBV30; d_call: TRBD2; cdr3_nt: TGTGCCTGGAGTGTACGGGCTAGCGGGTTCCTAGCCAAAAACATTCAGTACTTC; cdr3_aa: CAWSVRASGFLAKNIQYF
clone_size: -; j_call: TRBJ2-7; v_call: TRBV3-1/TRBV3-2; d_call: TRBD1; cdr3_nt: TGTGCCAGCAGCCAACCTGGACAGGTCTACGAGCAGTACTTC; cdr3_aa: CASSQPGQVYEQYF
clone_size: -; j_call: TRBJ2-7; v_call: TRBV29-1; d_call: TRBD2; cdr3_nt: TGCAGCGGAGGGGAATTAGCGGGATTAGGCGAGCAGTACTTC; cdr3_aa: CSGGELAGLGEQYF
clone_size: -; j_call: TRBJ2-1; v_call: TRBV5-1; d_call: TRBD2; cdr3_nt: TGCGCCAGCAAAACTTCAGGCGGGAGTTCCTACAATGAGCAGTTCTTC; cdr3_aa: CASKTSGGSSYNEQFF
clone_size: -; j_call: TRBJ1-2; v_call: TRBV19; d_call: -; cdr3_nt: TGTGCCAGTAGTATTTCCCCCCCCTACTACTATGGCTACACCTTC; cdr3_aa: CASSISPPYYYGYTF